The sequence of this T cell receptor beta chain was determined in a study of shared clonotypes between healthy human individuals. Assay used: immunoSEQ multiplex PCR; TCRdb lists only in-frame clones, some missing. The data show over a million clones, with around 97% seen just once and about 1% held by the top ten. CDR1 and CDR2 from the germline V gene are MDHEN and SYDVKM. The trim removed 3 bases at V and 3 bases at J, leaving 7 bases unmatched. This CDR3 contains 15 residues. The sequenced sample consisted of naive CD4+ T cells sorted from blood. Sample subset: CD45RA+ positively selected. The sequence came from a man aged 30 to 39 in good health. The rearrangement joins TRBV28 to TRBJ2-7, with 8 bases fitting TRBD1. CDR3 residues: CASSLPGQVVYEQYF. As DNA, the CDR3 is TGTGCCAGCAGTTTGCCGGGACAGGTTGTCTACGAGCAGTACTTC.